The next 30 T cell receptor beta chains were all read from a single sample in a study of naive and memory T cell subsets. A UMI-containing oligonucleotide was joined by 3' ligation to the TCR cDNA template. Four PCR rounds used nested alpha and beta constant region primers plus the SP2 primer. TCRdb processed the 5' RACE reads anew with MiXCR; each CDR3 protein has one entry. The data contain 55,000 to 70,000 distinct CDR3 sequences, 6% to 8.5% of them singletons. These receptors were taken from a female donor in good health.

This clonotype has a handful of counts. The V gene is TRBV5-1, the J gene TRBJ2-2, with D possibly being TRBD2 (6 bases). The germline CDR1 and CDR2 sequences are SGHRS and YFSETQ. V was trimmed by 5 bases and J by 6 bases, leaving 17 bases between them. The CDR3 is 15 residues long. CDR3 nucleotides: TGCGCCAGCAGAGGAGGGGATGGTGTTGCCGGGGAGCTGTTTTTT. The encoded protein is CASRGGDGVAGELFF.

This clonotype appeared many times. The V and J genes are TRBV15 and TRBJ1-3; D may be TRBD1 (5 bases). This CDR3 has 16 amino acids. Germline CDR1 and CDR2: LNHNV and YYDKDF (reference sequence). The germline V and J ends were trimmed by 5 bases and 0 bases, with 14 bases remaining between them. CDR3: CATSARDPLSGNTIYF. DNA of the CDR3: TGTGCCACCAGCGCCCGGGACCCACTCTCTGGAAACACCATATATTTT.

This clonotype was picked up many times. The chain couples TRBV18 to TRBJ1-1, with unresolved D. Germline V gene sequence: CDR1 KGHSH, CDR2 LQKENI. The V end lost 1 base, the J end lost 10 bases, and 7 bases lay between the germline ends. This CDR3 has 11 amino acids. CDR3 residues: CASSPRNGAFF. Here the CDR3 DNA reads TGTGCCAGCTCACCACGGAACGGAGCTTTCTTT.

This clonotype was recorded at least ten times. The V and J genes are TRBV12-3 or TRBV12-4 and TRBJ1-2; 9 nucleotides match TRBD1. This CDR3 has 13 amino acids. The J segment lost 9 bases and the V segment lost 5 bases, leaving 7 bases of the junction unmatched. The DNA of the CDR3 is TGTGCCAGCAGTCGCGGACAGGGGTATAGCTACACCTTC. This encodes CASSRGQGYSYTF.

CDR3 sequence (DNA): TGTGCCAGCATAAGCGCGCTAAGCACTGAAGCTTTCTTT. Protein sequence: CASISALSTEAFF. The rearrangement joins TRBV6-5 to TRBJ1-1; D unclear. Germline loops: CDR1 MNHEY, CDR2 SVGAGI. This CDR3 region has 13 residues. Trimming cost V 7 bases and J 4 bases, with 13 bases left between them.

This clonotype has more than one count but fewer than ten. The chain is built from TRBV7-9 and TRBJ1-1; D ambiguous. CDR3 length: 12 amino acids. Trimming took off 4 bases at V and 11 bases at J, with 14 bases between the two ends. Per the germline V gene, CDR1 is SEHNR and CDR2 is FQNEAQ (reference sequence). CDR3 in DNA: TGTGCCAGCAGCTCGAATAGCCCCTCTGCTTTCTTT. Translation: CASSSNSPSAFF.

The chain uses TRBV5-1 and TRBJ2-5; D may be TRBD1 (6 bases). Germline V CDR1 and CDR2: SGHRS, YFSETQ. The CDR3 covers 13 residues. Between the trimmed V and J ends, which lost 2 bases and 5 bases, there was a span of 10 bases. The CDR3 DNA reads as TGCGCCAGCAGCTTTGGGGGCAGGGAGACCCAGTACTTC. This sequence encodes CASSFGGRETQYF.

The sample holds many counts of this clonotype. CDR3 region: CASSLSWWGRETQYF. The CDR3 DNA follows: TGTGCCAGCAGCTTAAGTTGGTGGGGTAGGGAGACCCAGTACTTC. The rearrangement uses TRBV7-2 and TRBJ2-5; D is ambiguous. This CDR3 spans 15 amino acids. Deletions cut 2 bases from V and 5 bases from J, with 15 bases between. The V gene's germline CDR1 is SGHTA and CDR2 FQGNSA.

This clonotype was seen repeatedly, ten times or more. The CDR3 DNA follows: TGCAGCGCCTTAATAGGAAACTATGGCTACACCTTC. It yields the protein CSALIGNYGYTF. V and J are TRBV20-1 and TRBJ1-2, with D uncertain. Per germline, CDR1 DFQATT and CDR2 SNEGSKA (reference sequence). The CDR3 loop spans 12 amino acids.

This clonotype was seen repeatedly, ten times or more. CDR3 nucleotide sequence: TGTGCCAGCAGTTACCCCACAGGGAGGACTGAAGCTTTCTTT. As protein: CASSYPTGRTEAFF. V is TRBV6-8 and J is TRBJ1-1, with D possibly TRBD1 on 6 matching bases. Trimming took off 2 bases at V and 5 bases at J, with 12 bases between the two ends. Germline V gene lookup returns CDR1 MNHGY and CDR2 SAAAGT. This CDR3 contains 14 residues.

The chain carries TRBV12-3 or TRBV12-4 and TRBJ2-2, with D possibly TRBD1 on 6 matching bases. The CDR3 runs to 13 residues. V was trimmed by 5 bases and J by 3 bases, leaving 7 bases between them. CDR3 residues: CASSGQHTGELFF. CDR3 DNA sequence: TGTGCCAGCAGTGGACAGCACACCGGGGAGCTGTTTTTT.

This chain links TRBV6-2 or TRBV6-3 with TRBJ1-5; no reliable D call. The CDR3 is made up of 16 amino acids. From germline, CDR1 is MNHEY and CDR2 SVGEGT. V was clipped by 0 bases and J by 0 bases, with 9 bases between them. CDR3 in amino acids: CASSYSTSFSNQPQHF. The CDR3 DNA follows: TGTGCCAGCAGTTACTCGACGTCATTTAGCAATCAGCCCCAGCATTTT.

This clonotype was detected many times. This chain uses TRBV28 with TRBJ1-2; possibly TRBD1 for D (5 bases). The CDR3 spans 15 residues. The germline gives CDR1 MDHEN, CDR2 SYDVKM. V lost 4 bases, J lost 5 bases, and 17 bases lay in between. CDR3 protein: CASSSTSMGVYGYTF. The CDR3 nucleotides are TGTGCCAGCAGTTCAACGTCAATGGGGGTTTATGGCTACACCTTC.

V and J are TRBV4-1 and TRBJ2-3, with D possibly TRBD1 on 5 matching bases. This CDR3 is built from 16 residues. The V end was cut by 2 bases, the J end by 2 bases, with 14 bases between. Germline lookup yields CDR1 MGHRA and CDR2 YSYEKL. CDR3 sequence: CASSQPQGLSTDTQYF. In nucleotides, the CDR3 is TGCGCCAGCAGCCAACCCCAGGGCCTATCCACAGATACGCAGTATTTT.

This clonotype was observed many times. The chain joins TRBV20-1 to TRBJ2-2; D may be TRBD2 (6 bases). V was clipped by 3 bases and J by 4 bases, with 12 bases between them. Germline assignment: CDR1 DFQATT and CDR2 SNEGSKA (reference sequence). This CDR3 region has 14 residues. The CDR3 loop is CSARVADGTGELFF. The CDR3 DNA is TGCAGTGCTAGGGTAGCGGATGGCACCGGGGAGCTGTTTTTT.

This clonotype was observed at least ten times. This chain connects TRBV7-8 to TRBJ1-4; D call uncertain. Trimming removed 5 bases from V and 0 bases from J, with 10 bases in between. Germline CDR1 SGHVS, CDR2 FQNEAQ. The CDR3 spans 15 residues. The CDR3, as DNA: TGTGCCAGCAGCACTCAGCGTGCAACTAATGAAAAACTGTTTTTT. Protein: CASSTQRATNEKLFF.

The table lists this clonotype with many counts. The rearrangement joins TRBV3-1 to TRBJ1-3; 7 bases line up with TRBD1. Germline V CDR1 and CDR2: LGHDT, YNNKEL (reference sequence). Trimming removed 7 bases from V and 2 bases from J; junction bases left unmatched: 5. This CDR3 region has 14 residues. The CDR3 reads CASTKRGPGNTIYF. In DNA form, the CDR3 reads TGTGCCAGCACGAAAAGGGGGCCTGGAAACACCATATATTTT.

This clonotype was seen a handful of times. CDR3 loop: CASSARDGSYEQYF. As DNA, the CDR3 is TGTGCCAGTAGTGCCCGGGACGGATCCTACGAGCAGTACTTC. The V and J genes are TRBV19 and TRBJ2-7, with D possibly called TRBD1 or TRBD2 (5 bases each). V was clipped by 5 bases and J by 1 base, with 12 bases between them. The CDR3 totals 14 residues. From germline, CDR1 is LNHDA and CDR2 SQIVND (reference sequence). Complete variable domain (other parts from reference TRBV19 and TRBJ2-7): DGGITQSPKYLFRKEGQNVTLSCEQNLNHDAMYWYRQDPGQGLRLIYYSQIVNDFQKGDIAEGYSVSREKKESFPLTVTSAQKNPTAFYLCASSARDGSYEQYFGPGTRLTVT.

The V and J genes are TRBV3-1 and TRBJ1-6; D ambiguous. CDR1 is LGHDT and CDR2 is YNNKEL in the germline V gene (reference sequence). Between the trimmed V and J ends, which lost 0 bases and 6 bases, there was a span of 6 bases. This CDR3 contains 14 residues. CDR3 sequence reads: CASSQEQSNSPLHF. The DNA of the CDR3 is TGTGCCAGCAGCCAAGAACAGTCTAATTCACCCCTCCACTTT.

The genes are TRBV12-3 or TRBV12-4 and TRBJ2-1; 7 bases align to TRBD2. The CDR3 has 15 amino acids. Unmatched junction bases numbered 4, after V lost 3 bases and J lost 2 bases. The CDR3 loop is CASSFSSGAYNEQFF. Here the CDR3 DNA reads TGTGCCAGCAGTTTCTCTAGCGGAGCCTACAATGAGCAGTTCTTC.

This clonotype has just a few counts. The rearrangement uses TRBV6-1 and TRBJ2-3; 15 bases are a match to TRBD2. Trimming cost V 4 bases and J 7 bases; bases outside gene matches: 6. Germline CDR1 and CDR2: MNHNS and SASEGT. The CDR3 is made up of 16 amino acids. CDR3 bases: TGTGCCAGCAGTGCCGGACTAGCGGGGGGGCAGCATACGCAGTATTTT. It yields the protein CASSAGLAGGQHTQYF.

The genes are TRBV6-2 or TRBV6-3 and TRBJ2-3, with 9 bases fitting TRBD2. J was trimmed by 6 bases and V by 1 base; bases with no gene match: 11. Germline assignment: CDR1 MNHEY and CDR2 SVGEGT. The CDR3 consists of 17 residues. The CDR3 loop is CASSYFYSGLASDTQYF. CDR3 sequence (DNA): TGTGCCAGCAGTTACTTTTACTCGGGACTAGCATCCGATACGCAGTATTTT.

This chain connects TRBV28 to TRBJ2-7, with 10 bases fitting TRBD1. The germline V gene has CDR1 MDHEN and CDR2 SYDVKM. Trimming cost V 4 bases and J 2 bases; bases outside gene matches: 14. CDR3 length: 18 residues. Here the CDR3 DNA reads TGTGCCAGCAGTTCGAATCCGGGACAGGGGTTTAACGCCTACGAGCAGTACTTC. This gives the protein CASSSNPGQGFNAYEQYF.

This clonotype has ten or more counts. The chain uses TRBV7-2 and TRBJ2-2; no reliable D call. The CDR3 totals 13 residues. The V end lost 3 bases, the J end lost 9 bases, and 11 bases lay between the germline ends. Germline V CDR1 and CDR2: SGHTA, FQGNSA. In DNA, the CDR3 is TGTGCCAGCAGCTTCAATGCTGGCAGGGAGCTGTTTTTT. Amino acids: CASSFNAGRELFF.

The table lists this clonotype with a few counts. This rearrangement joins TRBV7-2 to TRBJ1-6; D is unresolved. This CDR3 is built from 15 residues. Germline V gene lookup returns CDR1 SGHTA and CDR2 FQGNSA. V dropped 5 bases and J dropped 5 bases, with 13 bases sitting between them. The CDR3 is CASSPTGSHNSPLHF. CDR3 coding DNA: TGTGCCAGCAGCCCCACGGGGTCCCATAATTCACCCCTCCACTTT.

Many counts were recorded for this clonotype. The rearrangement uses TRBV29-1 and TRBJ1-1; D remains unclear. This CDR3 region has 13 residues. Germline CDR1 is SQVTM and CDR2 is ANQGSEA. Trimming pared 4 bases from V and 6 bases from J, leaving 15 bases between. The CDR3 nucleotides read TGCAGCGTTGCGGGTGTCTTGGGAGCTGAAGCTTTCTTT. Its translation: CSVAGVLGAEAFF.

This clonotype was seen only once. J is TRBJ2-1 and V is TRBV4-1, with TRBD1 matching 9 bases. V shed 4 bases, J shed 5 bases, and the junction held 15 bases outside the gene matches. The CDR3 length is 18 residues. Germline V gene sequence: CDR1 MGHRA, CDR2 YSYEKL. DNA for the CDR3: TGCGCCAGCAGCCTCTCGTTCGCGGGACAGGGCTTAAACAATGAGCAGTTCTTC. Its protein is CASSLSFAGQGLNNEQFF.

This clonotype has just a few counts. The chain is built from TRBV7-2 and TRBJ1-5; TRBD1 matches at 7 bases. The CDR3 spans 15 residues. The J segment lost 6 bases and the V segment lost 1 base, leaving 6 bases of the junction unmatched. The germline V gene encodes CDR1 SGHTA and CDR2 FQGNSA. CDR3 sequence (DNA): TGTGCCAGCAGCTTAGTGACAGGGCGTGGTCAGCCCCAGCATTTT. Amino acids: CASSLVTGRGQPQHF.

This clonotype was counted ten times or more. J is TRBJ1-1 and V is TRBV10-1; D is ambiguous. Germline values: CDR1 WNHNN, CDR2 SYGVQD (reference sequence). V was trimmed by 6 bases and J by 1 base, leaving 3 bases between them. The CDR3 has 11 amino acids. The DNA for the CDR3 is TGCGCCAGCAGCCCGAACACTGAAGCTTTCTTT. Its protein product is CASSPNTEAFF.

This clonotype was picked up many times. The gene calls are TRBV2 and TRBJ2-1; no reliable D call. Germline CDR1 SNHLY, CDR2 FYNNEI. The CDR3 consists of 16 residues. The germline V and J ends were trimmed by 1 base and 3 bases, with 13 bases remaining between them. CDR3 nucleotide sequence: TGTGCCAGCAGTGAAGGCCCACCTACGTTCTACAATGAGCAGTTCTTC. Its translation: CASSEGPPTFYNEQFF.